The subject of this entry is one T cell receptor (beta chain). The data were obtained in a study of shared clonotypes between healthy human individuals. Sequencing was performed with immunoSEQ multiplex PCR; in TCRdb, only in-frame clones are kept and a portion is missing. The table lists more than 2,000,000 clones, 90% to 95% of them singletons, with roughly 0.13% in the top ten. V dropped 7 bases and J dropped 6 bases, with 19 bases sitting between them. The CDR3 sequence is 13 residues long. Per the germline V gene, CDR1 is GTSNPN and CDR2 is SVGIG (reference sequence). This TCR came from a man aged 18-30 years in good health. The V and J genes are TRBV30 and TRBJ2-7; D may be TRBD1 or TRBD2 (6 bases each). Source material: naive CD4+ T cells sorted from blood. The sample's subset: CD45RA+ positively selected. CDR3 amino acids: CASLRKGGSEQYF. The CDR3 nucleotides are TGTGCCTCGCTAAGAAAGGGGGGCAGCGAGCAGTACTTC.